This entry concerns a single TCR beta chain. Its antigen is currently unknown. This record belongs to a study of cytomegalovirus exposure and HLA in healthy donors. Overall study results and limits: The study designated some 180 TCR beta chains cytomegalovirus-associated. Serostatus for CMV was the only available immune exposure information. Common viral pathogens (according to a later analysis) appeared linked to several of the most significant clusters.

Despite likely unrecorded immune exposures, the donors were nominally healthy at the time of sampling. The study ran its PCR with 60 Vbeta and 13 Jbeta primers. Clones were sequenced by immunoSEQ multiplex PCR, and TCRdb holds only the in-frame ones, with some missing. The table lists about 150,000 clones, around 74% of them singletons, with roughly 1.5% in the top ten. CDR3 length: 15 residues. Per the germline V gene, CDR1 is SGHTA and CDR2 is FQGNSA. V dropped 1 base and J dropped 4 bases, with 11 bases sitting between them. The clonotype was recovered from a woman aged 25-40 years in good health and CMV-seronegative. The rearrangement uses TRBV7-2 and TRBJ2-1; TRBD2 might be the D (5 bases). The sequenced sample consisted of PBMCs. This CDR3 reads CASSLDVGDYNEQFF. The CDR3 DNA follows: TGTGCCAGCAGCTTAGATGTGGGAGATTACAATGAGCAGTTCTTC.